The rows below give T cell receptor beta chains drawn from one sample of a study of T cells in Graves' hyperthyroidism and ophthalmopathy. TCRdb re-called the multiplex PCR reads through MiXCR, storing one row per CDR3 protein. The sample lists around 340,000 distinct CDR3 sequences, approximately 16% occurring once. The sample consisted of blood. Source of these receptors: a man under 40 with Graves' hyperthyroidism. Both conserved end residues are part of each CDR3. Fields, in order: clone size, D gene, J gene, V gene, CDR3 DNA, CDR3 protein. The D gene is left open where the match is weak. Only part of the rows carry a size: once, few, many, or a class if the clone is expanded.

>many|TRBD1|TRBJ1-4|TRBV4-2
TGTGCCAGCAGCCAAGTTCAGGGGGCCGCGGCTAATGAAAAACTGTTTTTT
CASSQVQGAAANEKLFF
>.|TRBD1|TRBJ1-5|TRBV4-1
TGCGCCAGCCGGGACAGCCCTACCCAGCCCCAGCATTTT
CASRDSPTQPQHF
>many|.|TRBJ2-5|TRBV2
TGTGCCAGCAAACAGGGAAGTACCGAAGAGACCCAGTACTTC
CASKQGSTEETQYF
>few|.|TRBJ1-1|TRBV7-9
TGTGCCAGCAGCTTAAAGGGCGCGGACACTGAAGCTTTCTTT
CASSLKGADTEAFF
>few|.|TRBJ1-2|TRBV29-1
TGCAGCGTTGAGAGGGGGGTCGGCTACACCTTC
CSVERGVGYTF
>many|.|TRBJ2-5|TRBV7-2
TGTGCCAGCAGCGGGACCTTGTGGGAGACCCAGTACTTC
CASSGTLWETQYF
>many|.|TRBJ2-1|TRBV15
TGTGCCACCAGCAGGGAACAAAGCCGATCCTACAATGAGCAGTTCTTC
CATSREQSRSYNEQFF
>.|TRBD2|TRBJ2-7|TRBV10-3
TGTGCCATCACCGGGACTAGCGGCTACGAGCAGTACTTC
CAITGTSGYEQYF
>few|.|TRBJ2-7|TRBV27
TGTGCCAGCAGTTCAACGGCGAACGAGCAGTACTTC
CASSSTANEQYF
>.|.|TRBJ1-4|TRBV5-1
TGCGCCAGCAGCCCCCGGGACCCTCTTTCTGAAAAACTGTTTTTT
CASSPRDPLSEKLFF